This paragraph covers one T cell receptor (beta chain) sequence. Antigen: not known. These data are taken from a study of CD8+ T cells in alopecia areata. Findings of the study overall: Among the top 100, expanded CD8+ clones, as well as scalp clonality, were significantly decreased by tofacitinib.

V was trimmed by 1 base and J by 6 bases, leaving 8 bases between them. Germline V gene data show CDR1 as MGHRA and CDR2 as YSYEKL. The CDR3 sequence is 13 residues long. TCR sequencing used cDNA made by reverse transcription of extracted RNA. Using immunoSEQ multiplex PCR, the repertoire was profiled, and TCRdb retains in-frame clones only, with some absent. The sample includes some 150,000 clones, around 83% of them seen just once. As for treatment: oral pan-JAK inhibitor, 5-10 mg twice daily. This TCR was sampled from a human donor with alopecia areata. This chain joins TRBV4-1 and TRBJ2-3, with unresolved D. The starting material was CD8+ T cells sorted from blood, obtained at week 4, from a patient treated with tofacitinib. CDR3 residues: CASSQGVGDTQYF. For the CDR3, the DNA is TGCGCCAGCAGCCAAGGAGTAGGGGATACGCAGTATTTT.